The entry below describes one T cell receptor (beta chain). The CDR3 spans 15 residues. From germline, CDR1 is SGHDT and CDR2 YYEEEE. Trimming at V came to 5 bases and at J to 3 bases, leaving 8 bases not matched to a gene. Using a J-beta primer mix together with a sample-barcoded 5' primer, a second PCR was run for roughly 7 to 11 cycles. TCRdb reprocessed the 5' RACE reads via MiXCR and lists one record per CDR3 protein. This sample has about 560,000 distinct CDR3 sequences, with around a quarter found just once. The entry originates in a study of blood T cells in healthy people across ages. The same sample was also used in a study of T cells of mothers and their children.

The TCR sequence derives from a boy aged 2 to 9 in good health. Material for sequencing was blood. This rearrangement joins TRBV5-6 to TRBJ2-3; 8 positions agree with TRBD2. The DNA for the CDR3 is TGTGCCAGCAGATCCTTAGCGGGATTTACAGATACGCAGTATTTT. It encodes CASRSLAGFTDTQYF.